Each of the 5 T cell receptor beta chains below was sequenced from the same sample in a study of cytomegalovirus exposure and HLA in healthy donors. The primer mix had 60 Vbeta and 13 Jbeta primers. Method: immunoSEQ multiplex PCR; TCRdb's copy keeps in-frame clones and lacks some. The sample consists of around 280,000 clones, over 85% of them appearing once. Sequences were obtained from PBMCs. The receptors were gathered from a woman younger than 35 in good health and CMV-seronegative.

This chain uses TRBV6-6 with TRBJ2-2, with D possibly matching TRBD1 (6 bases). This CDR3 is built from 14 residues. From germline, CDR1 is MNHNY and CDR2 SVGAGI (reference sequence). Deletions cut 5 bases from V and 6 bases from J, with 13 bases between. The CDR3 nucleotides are TGTGCCAGCAGTCACACTACAGGGCCCGGGGAGCTGTTTTTT. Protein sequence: CASSHTTGPGELFF.

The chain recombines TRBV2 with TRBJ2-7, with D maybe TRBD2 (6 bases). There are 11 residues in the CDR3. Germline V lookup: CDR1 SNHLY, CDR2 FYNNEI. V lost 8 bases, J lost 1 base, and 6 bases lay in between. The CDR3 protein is CASGGSYEQYF. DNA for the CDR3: TGTGCCAGCGGGGGGTCCTACGAGCAGTACTTC. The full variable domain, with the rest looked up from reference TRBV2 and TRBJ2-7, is EPEVTQTPSHQVTQMGQEVILRCVPISNHLYFYWYRQILGQKVEFLVSFYNNEISEKSEIFDDQFSVERPDGSNFTLKIRSTKLEDSAMYFCASGGSYEQYFGPGTRLTVT.

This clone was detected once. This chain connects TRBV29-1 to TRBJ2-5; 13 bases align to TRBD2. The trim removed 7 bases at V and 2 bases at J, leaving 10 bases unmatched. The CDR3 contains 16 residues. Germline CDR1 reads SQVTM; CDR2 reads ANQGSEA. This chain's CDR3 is CSAYPQLAGGQETQYF. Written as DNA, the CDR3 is TGCAGCGCTTACCCTCAACTAGCGGGGGGGCAAGAGACCCAGTACTTC. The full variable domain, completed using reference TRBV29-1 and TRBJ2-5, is SAVISQKPSRDICQRGTSLTIQCQVDSQVTMMFWYRQQPGQSLTLIATANQGSEATYESGFVIDKFPISRPNLTFSTLTVSNMSPEDSSIYLCSAYPQLAGGQETQYFGPGTRLLVL.

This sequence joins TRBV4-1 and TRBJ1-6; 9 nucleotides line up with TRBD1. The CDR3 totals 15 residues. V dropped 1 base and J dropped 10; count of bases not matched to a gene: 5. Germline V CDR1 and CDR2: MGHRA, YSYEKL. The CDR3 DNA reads TGCGCCAGCAGCCAAGGGGACAGGGCTTGGTCACCCCTCCACTTT. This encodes CASSQGDRAWSPLHF.

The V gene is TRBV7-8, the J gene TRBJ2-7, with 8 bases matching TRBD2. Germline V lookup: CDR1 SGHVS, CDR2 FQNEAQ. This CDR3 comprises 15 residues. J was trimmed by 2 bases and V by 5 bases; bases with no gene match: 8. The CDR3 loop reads CASSREGQGPYEQYF. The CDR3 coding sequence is TGTGCCAGCAGCCGGGAGGGGCAGGGGCCCTACGAGCAGTACTTC.